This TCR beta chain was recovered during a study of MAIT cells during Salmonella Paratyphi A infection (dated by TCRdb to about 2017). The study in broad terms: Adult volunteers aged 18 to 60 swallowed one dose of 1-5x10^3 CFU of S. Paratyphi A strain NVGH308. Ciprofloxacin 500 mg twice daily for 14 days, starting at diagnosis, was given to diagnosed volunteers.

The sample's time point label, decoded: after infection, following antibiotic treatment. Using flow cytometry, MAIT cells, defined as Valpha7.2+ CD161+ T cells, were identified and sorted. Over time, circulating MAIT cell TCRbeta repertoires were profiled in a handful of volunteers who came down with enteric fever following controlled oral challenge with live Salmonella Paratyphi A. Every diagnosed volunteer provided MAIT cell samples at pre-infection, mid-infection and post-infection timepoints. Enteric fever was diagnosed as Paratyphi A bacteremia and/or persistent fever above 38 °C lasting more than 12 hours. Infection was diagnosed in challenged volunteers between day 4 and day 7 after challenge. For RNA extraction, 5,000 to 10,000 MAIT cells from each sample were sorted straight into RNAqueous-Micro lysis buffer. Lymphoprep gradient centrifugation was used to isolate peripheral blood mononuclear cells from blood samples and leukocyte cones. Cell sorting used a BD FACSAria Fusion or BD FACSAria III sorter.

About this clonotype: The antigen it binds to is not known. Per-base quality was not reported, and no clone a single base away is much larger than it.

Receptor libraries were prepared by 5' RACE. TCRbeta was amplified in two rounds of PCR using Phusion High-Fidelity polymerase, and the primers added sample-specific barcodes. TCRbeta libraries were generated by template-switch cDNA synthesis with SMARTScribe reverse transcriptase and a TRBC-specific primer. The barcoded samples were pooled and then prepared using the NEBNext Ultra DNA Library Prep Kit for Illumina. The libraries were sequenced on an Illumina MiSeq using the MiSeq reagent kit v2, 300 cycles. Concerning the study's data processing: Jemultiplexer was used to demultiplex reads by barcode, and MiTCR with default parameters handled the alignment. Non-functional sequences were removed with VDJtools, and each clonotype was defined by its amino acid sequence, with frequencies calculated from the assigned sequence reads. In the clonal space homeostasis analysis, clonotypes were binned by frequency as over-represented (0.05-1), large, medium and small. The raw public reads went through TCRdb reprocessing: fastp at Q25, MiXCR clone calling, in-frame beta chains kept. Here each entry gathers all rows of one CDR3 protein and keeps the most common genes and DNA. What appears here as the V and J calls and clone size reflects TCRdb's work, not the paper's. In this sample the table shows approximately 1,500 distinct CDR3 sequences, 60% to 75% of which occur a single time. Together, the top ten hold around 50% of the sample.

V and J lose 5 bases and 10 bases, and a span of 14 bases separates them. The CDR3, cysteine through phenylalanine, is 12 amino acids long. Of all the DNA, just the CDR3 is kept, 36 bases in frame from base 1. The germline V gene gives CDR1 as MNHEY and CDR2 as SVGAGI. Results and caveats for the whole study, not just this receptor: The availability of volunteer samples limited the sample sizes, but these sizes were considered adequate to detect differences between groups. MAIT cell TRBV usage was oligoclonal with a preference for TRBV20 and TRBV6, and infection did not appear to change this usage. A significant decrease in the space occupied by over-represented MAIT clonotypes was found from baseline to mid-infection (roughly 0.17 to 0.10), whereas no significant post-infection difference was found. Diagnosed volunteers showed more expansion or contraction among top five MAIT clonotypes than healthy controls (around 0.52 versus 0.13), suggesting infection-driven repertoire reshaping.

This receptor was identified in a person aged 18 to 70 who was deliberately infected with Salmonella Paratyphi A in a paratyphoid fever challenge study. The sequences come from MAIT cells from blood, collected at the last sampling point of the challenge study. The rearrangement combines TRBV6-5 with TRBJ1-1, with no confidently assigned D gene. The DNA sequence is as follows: TGTGCCAGCAGTCCACCGGGCCTGGGAGCTTTCTTT. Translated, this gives CASSPPGLGAFF.